The 9 T cell receptor beta chains below were found in one sample sequenced in a study of cytomegalovirus exposure and HLA in healthy donors. Amplification used 60 Vbeta primers and 13 Jbeta primers. TCRdb's table, derived via immunoSEQ multiplex PCR, lists solely in-frame clones and lacks some. The table shows fewer than 250,000 clones, with around 80% occurring only once. Sequencing used PBMCs. The receptors shown here come from a man aged 40-49 years in good health and CMV-seropositive.

This chain links TRBV5-4 with TRBJ2-3, with 11 nucleotides matching TRBD2. The V gene's germline CDR1 is SGHNT and CDR2 YYREEE (reference sequence). V shed 0 bases and J 4 bases; nucleotides not matched to a gene: 10. The CDR3 is 18 residues long. CDR3 nucleotides: TGTGCCAGCAGCTTGGAGTCTAGCGGGAGGAGGTTAGCAGATACGCAGTATTTT. This translates into CASSLESSGRRLADTQYF.

This chain joins TRBV27 and TRBJ1-2; TRBD1 matches at 7 bases. J lost 5 bases, V lost 5 bases, and 11 bases had no gene match. The germline CDR1 and CDR2 sequences are MNHEY and SMNVEV (reference sequence). The CDR3 is 15 residues long. CDR3 in DNA: TGTGCCAGCAGTCCCCGCGGCAGGGGGGAATATGGCTACACCTTC. Translating gives CASSPRGRGEYGYTF.

The gene calls are TRBV7-9 and TRBJ2-1; 10 nucleotides align to TRBD2. Germline CDR1 and CDR2: SEHNR and FQNEAQ (reference sequence). The CDR3 consists of 16 residues. The V and J ends lost 5 bases and 4 bases, in that order; junction bases with no gene match: 8. CDR3 coding DNA: TGTGCCAGCAGCCCCCCGGGACTAGCGTCATACAATGAGCAGTTCTTC. Translating gives CASSPPGLASYNEQFF. Filled out from reference TRBV7-9 and TRBJ2-1, the complete variable domain reads DTGVSQNPRHKITKRGQNVTFRCDPISEHNRLYWYRQTLGQGPEFLTYFQNEAQLEKSRLLSDRFSAERPKGSFSTLEIQRTEQGDSAMYLCASSPPGLASYNEQFFGPGTRLTVL.

The chain joins TRBV7-8 to TRBJ2-1; D gene uncertain. V dropped 10 bases and J dropped 0 bases, with 7 bases sitting between them. The CDR3 is 12 residues long. CDR1 SGHVS and CDR2 FQNEAQ come from the germline V gene. CDR3 residues: CATRSSYNEQFF. The CDR3 DNA is TGTGCCACACGTAGCTCCTACAATGAGCAGTTCTTC.

J is TRBJ2-3 and V is TRBV29-1; TRBD2 is a possible D gene (6 bases). The CDR3 length is 15 residues. Trimming stripped 6 bases from V and 3 bases from J, with 19 bases between. Germline assignment: CDR1 SQVTM and CDR2 ANQGSEA. CDR3 sequence (DNA): TGCAGCGTCCGCCGAGGTAGCGGTCCTACAGATACGCAGTATTTT. Protein: CSVRRGSGPTDTQYF.

The chain has TRBV11-3 and TRBJ2-7; 7 bases map to TRBD2. Germline lookup yields CDR1 SGHNT and CDR2 YENEEA. Trimming took 5 bases from V and 4 from J; bases not matched to a gene: 14. The CDR3 loop spans 16 amino acids. CDR3 in amino acids: CASSRRLLAEAYEQYV. DNA for the CDR3: TGTGCCAGCAGCCGCCGCCTCCTAGCGGAGGCATACGAGCAGTACGTC.

This sequence joins TRBV29-1 and TRBJ2-7; 8 bases agree with TRBD1. CDR1 and CDR2 from the germline V gene are SQVTM and ANQGSEA. The length of the CDR3 is 12 residues. V lost 2 bases, J lost 7 bases, and 4 bases stayed unmatched. The CDR3 DNA sequence: TGCAGCGTTGAAAACAGGGGGAAAGAGCAGTACTTC. It encodes CSVENRGKEQYF.

This clone was seen only once. The rearrangement joins TRBV27 to TRBJ1-1, with 7 nucleotides matching TRBD1. The germline V gene has CDR1 MNHEY and CDR2 SMNVEV (reference sequence). This CDR3 spans 14 amino acids. Trimming took 3 bases from V and 4 from J; bases not matched to a gene: 5. This CDR3 is CASSFEGASTEAFF. DNA of the CDR3: TGTGCCAGCAGTTTTGAGGGGGCGAGCACTGAAGCTTTCTTT.

The rearrangement uses TRBV5-5 and TRBJ1-2, with a tentative D call TRBD1 (6 bases). The CDR3 consists of 12 residues. Germline V lookup: CDR1 SGHKS, CDR2 YYEKEE (reference sequence). The ends were cut back, 6 bases at V and 10 bases at J, with 16 bases in the middle. In DNA form, the CDR3 reads TGTGCCAGCAACAGGGAGGGTGAGATCTACACCTTC. Translated, it gives CASNREGEIYTF.